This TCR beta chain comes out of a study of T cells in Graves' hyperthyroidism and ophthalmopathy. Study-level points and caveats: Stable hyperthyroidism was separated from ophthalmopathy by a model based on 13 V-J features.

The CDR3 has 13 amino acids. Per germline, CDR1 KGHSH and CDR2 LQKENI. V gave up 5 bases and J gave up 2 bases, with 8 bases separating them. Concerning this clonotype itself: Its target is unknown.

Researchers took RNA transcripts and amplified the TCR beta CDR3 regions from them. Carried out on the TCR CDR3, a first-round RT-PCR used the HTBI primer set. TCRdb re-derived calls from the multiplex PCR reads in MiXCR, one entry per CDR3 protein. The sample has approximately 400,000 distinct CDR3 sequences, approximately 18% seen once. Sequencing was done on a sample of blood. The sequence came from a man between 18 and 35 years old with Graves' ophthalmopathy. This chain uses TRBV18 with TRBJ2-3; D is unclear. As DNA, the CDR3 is TGTGCCAGCTCATCCCTACCCACAGATACGCAGTATTTT. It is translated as CASSSLPTDTQYF.